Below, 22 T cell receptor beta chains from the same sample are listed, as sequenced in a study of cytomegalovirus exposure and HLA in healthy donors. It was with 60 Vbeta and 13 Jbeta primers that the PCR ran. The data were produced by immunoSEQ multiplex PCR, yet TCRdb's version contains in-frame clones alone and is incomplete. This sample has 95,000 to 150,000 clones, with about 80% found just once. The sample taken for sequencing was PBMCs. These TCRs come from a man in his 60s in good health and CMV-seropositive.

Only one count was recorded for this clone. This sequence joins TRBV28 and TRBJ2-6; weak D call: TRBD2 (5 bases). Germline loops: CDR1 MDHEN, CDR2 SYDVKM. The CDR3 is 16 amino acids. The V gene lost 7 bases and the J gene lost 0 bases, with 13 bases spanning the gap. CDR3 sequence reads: CASTPLGSSGANVLTF. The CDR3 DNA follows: TGTGCCAGCACCCCCCTGGGGAGCTCTGGGGCCAACGTCCTGACTTTC.

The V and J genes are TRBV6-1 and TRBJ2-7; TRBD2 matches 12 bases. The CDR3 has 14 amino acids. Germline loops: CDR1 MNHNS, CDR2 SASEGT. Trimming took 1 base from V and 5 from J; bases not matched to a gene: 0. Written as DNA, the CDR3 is TGTGCCAGCAGTGAAGGGACTAGCGGGAACGAGCAGTACTTC. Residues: CASSEGTSGNEQYF.

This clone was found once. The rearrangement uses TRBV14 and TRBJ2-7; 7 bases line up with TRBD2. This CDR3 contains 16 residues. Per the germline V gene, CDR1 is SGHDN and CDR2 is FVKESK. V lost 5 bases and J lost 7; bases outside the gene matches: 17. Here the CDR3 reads CASSYRYGGGFGEQYF. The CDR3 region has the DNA TGTGCCAGCAGCTATCGTTACGGCGGGGGATTTGGGGAGCAGTACTTC. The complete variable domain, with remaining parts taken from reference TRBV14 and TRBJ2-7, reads EAGVTQFPSHSVIEKGQTVTLRCDPISGHDNLYWYRRVMGKEIKFLLHFVKESKQDESGMPNNRFLAERTGGTYSTLKVQPAELEDSGVYFCASSYRYGGGFGEQYFGPGTRLTVT.

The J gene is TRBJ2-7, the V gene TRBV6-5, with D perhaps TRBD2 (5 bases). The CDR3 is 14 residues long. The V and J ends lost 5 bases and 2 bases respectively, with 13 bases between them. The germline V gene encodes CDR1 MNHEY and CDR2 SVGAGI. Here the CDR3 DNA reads TGTGCCAGCAGTAACCGGGCCGGGACCTACGAGCAGTACTTC. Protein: CASSNRAGTYEQYF.

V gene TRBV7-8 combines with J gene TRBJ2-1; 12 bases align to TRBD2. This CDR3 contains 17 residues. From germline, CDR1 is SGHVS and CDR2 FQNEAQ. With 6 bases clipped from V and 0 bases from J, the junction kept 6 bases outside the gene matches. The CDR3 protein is CASRKTSGGFSYNEQFF. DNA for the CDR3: TGTGCCAGCAGAAAGACTAGCGGGGGTTTCTCCTACAATGAGCAGTTCTTC.

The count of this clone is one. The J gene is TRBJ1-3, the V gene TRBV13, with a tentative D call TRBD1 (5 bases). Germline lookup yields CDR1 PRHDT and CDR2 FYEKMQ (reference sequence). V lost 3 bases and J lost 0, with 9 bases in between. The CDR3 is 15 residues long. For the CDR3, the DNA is TGTGCCAGCAGCTTTGACAGAAGCTCTGGAAACACCATATATTTT. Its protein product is CASSFDRSSGNTIYF.

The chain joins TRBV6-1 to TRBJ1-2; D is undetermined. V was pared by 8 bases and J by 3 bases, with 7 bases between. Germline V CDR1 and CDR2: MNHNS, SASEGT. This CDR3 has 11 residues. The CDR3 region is CASSRDYGYTF. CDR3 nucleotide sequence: TGTGCCAGCTCCCGAGACTATGGCTACACCTTC.

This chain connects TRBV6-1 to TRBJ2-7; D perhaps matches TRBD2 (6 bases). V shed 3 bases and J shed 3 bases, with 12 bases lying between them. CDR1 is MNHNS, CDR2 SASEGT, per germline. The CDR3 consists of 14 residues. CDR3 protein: CASSDGGVSYEQYF. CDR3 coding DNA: TGTGCCAGCAGTGACGGGGGAGTTAGCTACGAGCAGTACTTC.

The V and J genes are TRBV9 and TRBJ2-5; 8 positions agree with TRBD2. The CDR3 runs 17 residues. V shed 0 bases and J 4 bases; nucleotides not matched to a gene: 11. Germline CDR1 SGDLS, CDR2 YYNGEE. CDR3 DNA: TGTGCCAGCAGCGTAGGATCCAGCGGGAGAGGGGCAGAGACCCAGTACTTC. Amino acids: CASSVGSSGRGAETQYF.

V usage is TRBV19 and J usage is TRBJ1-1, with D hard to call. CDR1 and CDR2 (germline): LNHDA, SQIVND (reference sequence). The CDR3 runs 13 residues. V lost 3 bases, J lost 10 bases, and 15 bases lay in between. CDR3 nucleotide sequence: TGTGCCAGTAGTATGACAAGGGAGAGAGGAGCTTTCTTT. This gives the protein CASSMTRERGAFF.

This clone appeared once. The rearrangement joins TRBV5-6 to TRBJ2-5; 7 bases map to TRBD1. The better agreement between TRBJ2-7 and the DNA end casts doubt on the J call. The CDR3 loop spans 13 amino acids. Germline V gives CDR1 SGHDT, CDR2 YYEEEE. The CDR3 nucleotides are TGTGCCAGCAGCTTGGAGGGGGCGTACGAGCAGTACTTC. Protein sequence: CASSLEGAYEQYF.

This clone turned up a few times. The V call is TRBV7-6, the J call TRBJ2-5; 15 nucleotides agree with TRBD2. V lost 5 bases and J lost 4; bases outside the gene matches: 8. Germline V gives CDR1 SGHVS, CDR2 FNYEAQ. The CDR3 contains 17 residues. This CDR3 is CASSAKGLAGGLETQYF. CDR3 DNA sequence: TGTGCCAGCAGCGCAAAAGGACTAGCGGGGGGGTTAGAGACCCAGTACTTC.

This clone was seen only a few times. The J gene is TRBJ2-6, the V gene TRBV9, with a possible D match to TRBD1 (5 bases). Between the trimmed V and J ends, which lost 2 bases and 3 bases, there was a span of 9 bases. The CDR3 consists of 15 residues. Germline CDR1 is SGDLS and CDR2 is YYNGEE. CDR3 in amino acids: CASSVLGHGANVLTF. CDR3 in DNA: TGTGCCAGCAGCGTCCTGGGGCATGGGGCCAACGTCCTGACTTTC.

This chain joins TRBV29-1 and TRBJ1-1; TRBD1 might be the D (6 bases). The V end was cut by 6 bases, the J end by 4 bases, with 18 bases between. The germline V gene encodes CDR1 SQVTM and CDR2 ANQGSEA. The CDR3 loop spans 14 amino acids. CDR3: CSVVRGNEGTEAFF. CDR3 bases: TGCAGCGTGGTCAGGGGAAATGAGGGCACTGAAGCTTTCTTT.

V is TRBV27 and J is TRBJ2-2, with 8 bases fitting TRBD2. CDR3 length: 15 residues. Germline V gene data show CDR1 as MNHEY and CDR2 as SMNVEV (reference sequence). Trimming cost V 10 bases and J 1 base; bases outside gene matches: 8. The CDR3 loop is CANFTSGVNTGELFF. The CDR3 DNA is TGTGCCAACTTTACTAGCGGCGTGAACACCGGGGAGCTGTTTTTT.

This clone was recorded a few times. CDR3 coding DNA: TGTGCCACCAGCAGAGATAATAGGCAGGGAGGTCTTGGCTACACCTTC. Translated: CATSRDNRQGGLGYTF. The rearrangement uses TRBV15 and TRBJ1-2; tentatively, D is TRBD1 (5 bases). The CDR3 loop spans 16 amino acids. Germline loops: CDR1 LNHNV, CDR2 YYDKDF (reference sequence). Deletions cut 0 bases from V and 7 bases from J, with 18 bases between. Looking up the rest from reference TRBV15 and TRBJ1-2 gives the full variable domain: DAMVIQNPRYQVTQFGKPVTLSCSQTLNHNVMYWYQQKSSQAPKLLFHYYDKDFNNEADTPDNFQSRRPNTSFCFLDIRSPGLGDTAMYLCATSRDNRQGGLGYTFGSGTRLTVV.

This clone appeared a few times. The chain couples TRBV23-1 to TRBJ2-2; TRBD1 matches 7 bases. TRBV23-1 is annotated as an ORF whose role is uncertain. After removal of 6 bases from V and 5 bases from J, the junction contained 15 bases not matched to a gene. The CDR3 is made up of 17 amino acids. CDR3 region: CASSLPDSRGWTGELFF. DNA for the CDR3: TGCGCCAGCAGCCTACCAGATTCCAGGGGGTGGACCGGGGAGCTGTTTTTT.

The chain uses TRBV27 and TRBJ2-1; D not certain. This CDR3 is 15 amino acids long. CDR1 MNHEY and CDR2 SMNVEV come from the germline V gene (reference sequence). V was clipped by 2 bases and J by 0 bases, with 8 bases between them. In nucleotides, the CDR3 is TGTGCCAGCAGTTTAGACTTAGCCTCCTACAATGAGCAGTTCTTC. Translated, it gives CASSLDLASYNEQFF.

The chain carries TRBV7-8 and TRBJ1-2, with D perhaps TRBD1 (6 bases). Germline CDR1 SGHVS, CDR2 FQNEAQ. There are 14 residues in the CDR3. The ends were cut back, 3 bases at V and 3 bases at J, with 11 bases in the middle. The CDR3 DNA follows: TGTGCCAGCAGCTTGAACGCAGGGGACTATGGCTACACCTTC. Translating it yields CASSLNAGDYGYTF.

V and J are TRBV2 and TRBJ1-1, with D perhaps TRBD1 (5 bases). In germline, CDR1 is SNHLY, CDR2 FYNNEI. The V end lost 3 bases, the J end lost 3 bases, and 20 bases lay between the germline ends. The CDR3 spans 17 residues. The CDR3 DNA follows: TGTGCCAGCAGTGATTTGGGGGGTACTAGTGGGGACACTGAAGCTTTCTTT. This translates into CASSDLGGTSGDTEAFF.

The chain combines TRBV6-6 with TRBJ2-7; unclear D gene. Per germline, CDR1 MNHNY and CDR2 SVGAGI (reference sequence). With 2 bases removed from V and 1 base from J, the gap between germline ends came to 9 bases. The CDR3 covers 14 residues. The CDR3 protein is CASSYQTPSYEQYF. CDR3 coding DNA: TGTGCCAGCAGTTACCAGACACCTTCCTACGAGCAGTACTTC.

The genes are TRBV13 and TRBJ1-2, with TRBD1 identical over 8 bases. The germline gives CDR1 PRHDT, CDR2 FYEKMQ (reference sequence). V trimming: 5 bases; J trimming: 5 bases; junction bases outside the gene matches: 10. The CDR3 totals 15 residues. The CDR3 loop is CASSNRDRTYYGYTF. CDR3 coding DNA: TGTGCCAGCAGCAACCGGGACAGGACTTATTATGGCTACACCTTC.